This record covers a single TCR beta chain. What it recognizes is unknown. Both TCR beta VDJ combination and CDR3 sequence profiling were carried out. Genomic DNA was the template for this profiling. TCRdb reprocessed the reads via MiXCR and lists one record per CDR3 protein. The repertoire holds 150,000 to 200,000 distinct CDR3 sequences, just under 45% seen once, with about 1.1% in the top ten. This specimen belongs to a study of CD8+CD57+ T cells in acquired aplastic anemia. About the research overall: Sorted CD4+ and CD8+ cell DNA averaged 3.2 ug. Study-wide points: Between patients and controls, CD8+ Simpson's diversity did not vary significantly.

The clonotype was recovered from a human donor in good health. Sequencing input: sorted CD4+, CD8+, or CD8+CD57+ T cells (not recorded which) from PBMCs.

For the CDR3, the DNA is TGTGCCAGCAAGCAAATGGTAAATCAGCCCCAGCATTTT. This sequence encodes CASKQMVNQPQHF. The V call is TRBV2, the J call TRBJ1-5, with no clear D. This CDR3 is built from 13 residues. Trimming took off 7 bases at V and 4 bases at J, with 11 bases between the two ends. Germline CDR1 is SNHLY and CDR2 is FYNNEI.